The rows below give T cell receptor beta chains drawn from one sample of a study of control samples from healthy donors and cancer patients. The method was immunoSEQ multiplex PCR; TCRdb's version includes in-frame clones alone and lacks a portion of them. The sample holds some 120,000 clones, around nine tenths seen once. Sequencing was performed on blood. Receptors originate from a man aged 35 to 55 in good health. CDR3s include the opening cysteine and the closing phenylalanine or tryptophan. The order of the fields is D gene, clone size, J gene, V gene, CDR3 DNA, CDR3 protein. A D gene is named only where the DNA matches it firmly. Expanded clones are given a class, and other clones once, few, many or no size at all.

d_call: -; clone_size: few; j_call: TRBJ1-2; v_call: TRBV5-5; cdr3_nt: TGTGCCAGCAGCTTGGGTTCCGGGACGTCTTTTGGCTACACCTTC; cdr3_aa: CASSLGSGTSFGYTF
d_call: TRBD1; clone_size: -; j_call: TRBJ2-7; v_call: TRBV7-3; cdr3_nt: TGTGCCAGCAGCTTAGGGACAGGGGGCTCCTACGAGCAGTACTTC; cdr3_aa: CASSLGTGGSYEQYF
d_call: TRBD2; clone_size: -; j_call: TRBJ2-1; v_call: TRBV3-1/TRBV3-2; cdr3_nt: TGTGCCAGCAGCCAAGTTGCTAGCGGGGACAATGAGCAGTTCTTC; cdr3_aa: CASSQVASGDNEQFF
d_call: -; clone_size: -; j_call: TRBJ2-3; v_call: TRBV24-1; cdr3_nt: TGTGCCACCAGTGACAACAGAGTCACGAGCACAGATACGCAGTATTTT; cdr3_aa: CATSDNRVTSTDTQYF
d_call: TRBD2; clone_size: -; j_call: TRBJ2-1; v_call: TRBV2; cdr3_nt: TGTGCCAGCAGTGGGGCGGGACTAGCGGGGGTGGGGCAGTTCTTC; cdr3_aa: CASSGAGLAGVGQFF
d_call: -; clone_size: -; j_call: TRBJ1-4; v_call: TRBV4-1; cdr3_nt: TGCGCCAGCAGCCAAGATACTCGGACAACTAATGAAAAACTGTTTTTT; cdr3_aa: CASSQDTRTTNEKLFF
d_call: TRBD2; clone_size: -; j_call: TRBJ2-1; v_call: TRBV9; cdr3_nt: TGTGCCAGCAGCGTACTCGCTAGCGGGGAATCCTACAATGAGCAGTTCTTC; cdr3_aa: CASSVLASGESYNEQFF
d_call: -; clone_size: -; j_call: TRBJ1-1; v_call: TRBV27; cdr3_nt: TGTGCCAGCAGTTTTTCAGTAGTTCATTCGAACACTGAAGCTTTCTTT; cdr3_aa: CASSFSVVHSNTEAFF
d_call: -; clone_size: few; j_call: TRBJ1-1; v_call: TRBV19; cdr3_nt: TGTGCCAGTAGTATAGGGGGTATCACTGAAGCTTTCTTT; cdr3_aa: CASSIGGITEAFF
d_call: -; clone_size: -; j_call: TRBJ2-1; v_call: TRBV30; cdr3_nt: TGTGCCTGGAGTAACGGGCCGAAGCAGTTCTTC; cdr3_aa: CAWSNGPKQFF
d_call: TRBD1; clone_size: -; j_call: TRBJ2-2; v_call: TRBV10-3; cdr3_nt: TGTGCCATCAGCCCAGGACAGGGAGACACCGGGGAGCTGTTTTTT; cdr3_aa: CAISPGQGDTGELFF
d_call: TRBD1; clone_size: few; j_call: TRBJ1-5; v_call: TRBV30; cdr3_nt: TGTGCCTGGACCCAGGGGGTACAGGGCCAGCCCCAGCATTTT; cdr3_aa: CAWTQGVQGQPQHF
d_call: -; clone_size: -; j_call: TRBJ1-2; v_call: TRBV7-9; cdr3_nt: TGTGCCAGCAGCTTAGGTGCAGGGGACTATGGCTACACCTTC; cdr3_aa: CASSLGAGDYGYTF
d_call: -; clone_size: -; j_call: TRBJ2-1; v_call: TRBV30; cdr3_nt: TGTGGCTGCGGCTACCCTCGGGGTGAGCAGTTCTTC; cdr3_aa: CGCGYPRGEQFF
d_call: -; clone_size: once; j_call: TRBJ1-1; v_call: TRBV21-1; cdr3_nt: TGTGCCAGCAGCAAAGAGAGGGCAGGGTTGTTCGCCGCTGAAGCTTTCTTT; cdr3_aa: CASSKERAGLFAAEAFF
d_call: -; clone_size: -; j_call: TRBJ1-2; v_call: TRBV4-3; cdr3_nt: TGCGCCAGCAGCCAAGAGTATGCTCCCAGCTATGGCTACACCTTC; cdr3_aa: CASSQEYAPSYGYTF
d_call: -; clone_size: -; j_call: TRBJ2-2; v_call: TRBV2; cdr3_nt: TGTGCCAGCAGGCAGACGAACACCGGGGAGCTGTTTTTT; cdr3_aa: CASRQTNTGELFF
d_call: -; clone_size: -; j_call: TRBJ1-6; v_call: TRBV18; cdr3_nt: TGTGCCAGCTCACTTTTGGAAAGCTCCTATAATTCACCCCTCCACTTT; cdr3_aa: CASSLLESSYNSPLHF
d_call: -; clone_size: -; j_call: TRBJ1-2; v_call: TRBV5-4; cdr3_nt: TGTGCCAGCAGCTTGGCCAGGGACTATGGCTACACCTTC; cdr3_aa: CASSLARDYGYTF
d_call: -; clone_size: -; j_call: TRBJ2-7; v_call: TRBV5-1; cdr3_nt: TGCGCCAGCAGCCCGACATTACCCCGGGACCAAACTTATTACGAGCAGTACTTC; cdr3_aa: CASSPTLPRDQTYYEQYF
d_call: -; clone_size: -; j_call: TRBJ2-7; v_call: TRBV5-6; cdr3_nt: TGTGCCAGCAGCTCTACACCGGGAGACTCCTACGAGCAGTACTTC; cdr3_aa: CASSSTPGDSYEQYF
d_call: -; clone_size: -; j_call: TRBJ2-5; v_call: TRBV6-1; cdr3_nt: TGTGCCAGCAGTGACGGGACACTCGTCTACCAAGAGACCCAGTACTTC; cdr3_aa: CASSDGTLVYQETQYF
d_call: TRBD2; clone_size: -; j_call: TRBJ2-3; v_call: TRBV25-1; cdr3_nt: TGTGCCAGCAGTGAATTTCGCGGGGGGGGAGATACGCAGTATTTT; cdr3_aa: CASSEFRGGGDTQYF
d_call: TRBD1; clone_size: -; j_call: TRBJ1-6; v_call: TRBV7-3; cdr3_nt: TGTGCCAGCAGCTTAACGGCAGGGGGGAATTCACCCCTCCACTTT; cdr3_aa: CASSLTAGGNSPLHF
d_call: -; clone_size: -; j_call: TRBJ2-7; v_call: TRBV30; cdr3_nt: TGTGCCTGGAGTTTATGGGGGTCCGCCTACGAGCAGTACTTC; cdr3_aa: CAWSLWGSAYEQYF
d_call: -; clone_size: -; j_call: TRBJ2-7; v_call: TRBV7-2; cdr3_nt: TGTGCCAGCAGCTACACCAGGAACCCAACCTACGAGCAGTACTTC; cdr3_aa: CASSYTRNPTYEQYF
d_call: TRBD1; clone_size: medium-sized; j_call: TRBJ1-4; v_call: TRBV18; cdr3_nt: TGTGCCAGCTCACCACCTAGGGGACAGGGGAATGAAAAACTGTTTTTT; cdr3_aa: CASSPPRGQGNEKLFF
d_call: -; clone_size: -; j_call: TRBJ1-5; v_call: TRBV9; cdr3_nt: TGTGCCAGTGGGGGCAATCAGCCCCAGCATTTT; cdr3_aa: CASGGNQPQHF
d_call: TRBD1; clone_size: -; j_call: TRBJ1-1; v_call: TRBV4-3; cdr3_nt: TGCGCCAGCAGCCCGGAAACAGGGGAGGGCACTGAAGCTTTCTTT; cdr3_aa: CASSPETGEGTEAFF
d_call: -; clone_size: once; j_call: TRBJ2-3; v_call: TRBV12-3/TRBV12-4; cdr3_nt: TGTGCCAGCACCTACGGAGATACGCAGTATTTT; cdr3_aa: CASTYGDTQYF
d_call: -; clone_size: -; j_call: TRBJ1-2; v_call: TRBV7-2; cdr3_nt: TGTGCCAGCAGCTCACAACTAAGCTATGGCTACACCTTC; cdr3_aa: CASSSQLSYGYTF
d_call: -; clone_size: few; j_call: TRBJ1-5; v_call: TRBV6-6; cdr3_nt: TGTGCCAGCAGAGAGATCAGGGGCGGCAATCAGCCCCAGCATTTT; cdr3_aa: CASREIRGGNQPQHF
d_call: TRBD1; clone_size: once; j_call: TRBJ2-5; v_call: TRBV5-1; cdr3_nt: TGCGCCAGCAGCCCCCAGGGGGCGGTGGGGGAGACCCAGTACTTC; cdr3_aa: CASSPQGAVGETQYF
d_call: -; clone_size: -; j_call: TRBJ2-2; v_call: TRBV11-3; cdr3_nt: TGTGCCAGCAGCTTTGGGTCCAACACCGGGGAGCTGTTTTTT; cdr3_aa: CASSFGSNTGELFF
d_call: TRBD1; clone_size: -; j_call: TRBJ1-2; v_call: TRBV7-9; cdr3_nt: TGTGCCAGCAGCTTAGGGGGCCAGGGGGGTGGCTACACCTTC; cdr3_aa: CASSLGGQGGGYTF
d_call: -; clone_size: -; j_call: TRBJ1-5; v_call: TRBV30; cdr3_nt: TGTGCCTGGAGTGGGAATTCCAGGCCCCAGCATTTT; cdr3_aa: CAWSGNSRPQHF
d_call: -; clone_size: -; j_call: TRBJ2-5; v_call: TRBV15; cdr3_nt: TGTGCCACCAGCAGAGATCGGATCCAGTACTTC; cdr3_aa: CATSRDRIQYF
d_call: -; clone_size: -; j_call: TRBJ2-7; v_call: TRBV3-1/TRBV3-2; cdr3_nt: TGTGCCAGCAGTCAAGTCGGACTGGGCAGGAGCTACGAGCAGTACTTC; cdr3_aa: CASSQVGLGRSYEQYF
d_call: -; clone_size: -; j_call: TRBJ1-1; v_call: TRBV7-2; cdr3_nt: TGTGCCAGCAGCTTCGGTCAAACCAAAACTGAAGCTTTCTTT; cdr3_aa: CASSFGQTKTEAFF
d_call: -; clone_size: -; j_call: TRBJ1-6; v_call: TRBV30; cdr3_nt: TGTGCCTGGAGTTTCAGGTCCAGGGTGGGATCACCCCTCCACTTT; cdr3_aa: CAWSFRSRVGSPLHF
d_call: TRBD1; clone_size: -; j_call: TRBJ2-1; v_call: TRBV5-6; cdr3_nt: TGTGCCAGCAGCTTGAGAGGGACAGGGTTGGGCAATGAGCAGTTCTTC; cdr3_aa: CASSLRGTGLGNEQFF
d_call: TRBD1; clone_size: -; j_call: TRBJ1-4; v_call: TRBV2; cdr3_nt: TGTGCCAGCAGACCGGGACAGGGTGTTCGGAGTGAAAAACTGTTTTTT; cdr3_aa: CASRPGQGVRSEKLFF
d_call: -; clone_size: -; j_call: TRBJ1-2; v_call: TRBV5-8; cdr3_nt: TGTGCCAGCAGCTTGAGATGGGGGAATGGTATTGGCTACACCTTC; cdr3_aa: CASSLRWGNGIGYTF
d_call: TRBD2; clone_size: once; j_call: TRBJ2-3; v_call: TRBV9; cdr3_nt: TGTGCCAGCAGCGTAAGCGGGGGGGGTTCAGATACGCAGTATTTT; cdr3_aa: CASSVSGGGSDTQYF
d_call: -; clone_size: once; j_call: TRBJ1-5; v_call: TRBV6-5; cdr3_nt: TGTGCCAGCAGTTACGATGGGAGTCAGCCCCAGCATTTT; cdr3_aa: CASSYDGSQPQHF
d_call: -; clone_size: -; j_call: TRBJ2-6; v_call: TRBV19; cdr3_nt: TGTGCCAGTAGGGAGGGGGCCTTTGGGGCCAACGTCCTGACTTTC; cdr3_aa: CASREGAFGANVLTF